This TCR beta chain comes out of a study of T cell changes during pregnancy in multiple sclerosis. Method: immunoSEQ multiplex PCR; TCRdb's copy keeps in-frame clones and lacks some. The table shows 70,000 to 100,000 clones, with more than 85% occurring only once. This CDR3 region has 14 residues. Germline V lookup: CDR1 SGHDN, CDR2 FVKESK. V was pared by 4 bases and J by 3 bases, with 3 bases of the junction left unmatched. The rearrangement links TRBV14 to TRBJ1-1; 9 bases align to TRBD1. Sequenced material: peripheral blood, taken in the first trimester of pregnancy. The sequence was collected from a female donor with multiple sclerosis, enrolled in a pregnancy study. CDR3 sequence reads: CASSPQGAYTEAFF. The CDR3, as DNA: TGTGCCAGCAGCCCACAGGGGGCGTACACTGAAGCTTTCTTT.